The next 14 T cell receptor beta chains were all read from a single sample in a study of blood T cell repertoires in COVID-19. The method was immunoSEQ multiplex PCR; TCRdb's version includes in-frame clones alone and lacks a portion of them. Among fewer than 600,000 clones listed, 89% were seen once. The sample was peripheral blood. These receptors all stem from a man between 18 and 29 years old with COVID-19, enrolled during active disease.

This clone occurred once. The genes are TRBV6-6 and TRBJ1-5; D is perhaps TRBD1 (6 bases). Germline V gene lookup returns CDR1 MNHNY and CDR2 SVGAGI (reference sequence). The CDR3 extends over 16 amino acids. The V end lost 7 bases, the J end lost 2 bases, and 18 bases lay between the germline ends. CDR3 sequence (DNA): TGTGCCAGCACGGGCCAGGGACACGGGGGCAATCAGCCCCAGCATTTT. Its translation is CASTGQGHGGNQPQHF.

This chain connects TRBV18 to TRBJ1-6, with D possibly TRBD1 on 5 matching bases. The CDR3 contains 18 residues. Per germline, CDR1 KGHSH and CDR2 LQKENI. Trimming left V 1 base short and J 6 bases short, with 19 bases between. The CDR3 here is CASSPRGTTSRVNSPLHF. The CDR3 bases are TGTGCCAGCTCACCACGCGGCACTACTAGCAGGGTTAATTCACCCCTCCACTTT. Variable domain in full (rest from reference TRBV18 and TRBJ1-6): NAGVMQNPRHLVRRRGQEARLRCSPMKGHSHVYWYRQLPEEGLKFMVYLQKENIIDESGMPKERFSAEFPKEGPSILRIQQVVRGDSAAYFCASSPRGTTSRVNSPLHFGNGTRLTVT.

The chain links TRBV6-5 to TRBJ2-1; 8 bases fit TRBD1. The CDR3 loop spans 16 amino acids. Trimming took 4 bases from V and 2 from J; bases not matched to a gene: 7. The germline V gene encodes CDR1 MNHEY and CDR2 SVGAGI. The CDR3 bases are TGTGCCAGCAGTTTTCGGACAGGGCCTACCTACAATGAGCAGTTCTTC. This encodes CASSFRTGPTYNEQFF.

The chain couples TRBV12-5 to TRBJ2-2, with 9 bases that match TRBD1. CDR1 and CDR2 from the germline V gene are LGHNT and FRNRAP. The CDR3 runs 17 residues. With 4 bases clipped from V and 4 bases from J, the junction kept 10 bases outside the gene matches. The chain's CDR3 is CASGSSRDRAITGELFF. As DNA, the CDR3 is TGTGCTAGTGGTTCGAGCCGGGACAGGGCTATCACCGGGGAGCTGTTTTTT.

The rearrangement links TRBV5-1 to TRBJ2-7, with D maybe TRBD1 (5 bases). CDR1 SGHRS and CDR2 YFSETQ come from the germline V gene. This CDR3 region has 15 residues. V lost 0 bases to trimming and J lost 0 bases, with 10 bases between them. The CDR3 sequence: CASSLGADSSYEQYF. CDR3 DNA sequence: TGCGCCAGCAGCTTGGGGGCAGACAGCTCCTACGAGCAGTACTTC.

This rearrangement joins TRBV7-6 to TRBJ2-5; a possible D gene is TRBD2 (5 bases). V lost 5 bases and J lost 0, with 13 bases in between. From germline, CDR1 is SGHVS and CDR2 FNYEAQ. This CDR3 spans 15 amino acids. The chain's CDR3 is CASSNRELDQETQYF. Written as DNA, the CDR3 is TGTGCCAGCAGCAACCGGGAATTGGACCAAGAGACCCAGTACTTC.

J is TRBJ1-2 and V is TRBV5-4; tentative D call: TRBD1 (5 bases). Germline CDR1 and CDR2: SGHNT and YYREEE (reference sequence). The CDR3 totals 15 residues. V was shortened by 5 bases and J by 0 bases, with 14 bases between the two germline ends. The CDR3 DNA sequence: TGTGCCAGCAGTTTCGATCTCAGGGCTAACTATGGCTACACCTTC. It specifies CASSFDLRANYGYTF.

This sequence joins TRBV7-9 and TRBJ1-5, with D possibly TRBD1 on 6 matching bases. V lost 4 bases, J lost 0 bases, and 10 bases lay in between. Germline lookup yields CDR1 SEHNR and CDR2 FQNEAQ (reference sequence). CDR3 length: 15 amino acids. The CDR3 DNA is TGTGCCAGCAGCTCAGGACAGTATAGCAATCAGCCCCAGCATTTT. Translated: CASSSGQYSNQPQHF.

This chain joins TRBV15 and TRBJ2-1; D remains ambiguous. V was clipped by 0 bases and J by 1 base, with 13 bases between them. The CDR3 is 17 residues long. The germline gives CDR1 LNHNV, CDR2 YYDKDF (reference sequence). The CDR3 reads CATSRDHSRPSYNEQFF. The CDR3 coding sequence is TGTGCCACCAGCAGAGATCATTCTAGGCCTTCCTACAATGAGCAGTTCTTC. Complete variable domain (other parts from reference TRBV15 and TRBJ2-1): DAMVIQNPRYQVTQFGKPVTLSCSQTLNHNVMYWYQQKSSQAPKLLFHYYDKDFNNEADTPDNFQSRRPNTSFCFLDIRSPGLGDTAMYLCATSRDHSRPSYNEQFFGPGTRLTVL.

The rearrangement joins TRBV5-5 to TRBJ2-5; TRBD1 aligns across 10 bases. The V segment lost 3 bases and the J segment 5 bases; nucleotides outside the gene matches: 10. The CDR3 is 16 residues long. Looked up from germline, CDR1 is SGHKS and CDR2 is YYEKEE (reference sequence). This CDR3 is CASSYPAGQGSETQYF. The CDR3 coding sequence is TGTGCCAGCAGCTACCCCGCGGGACAGGGGAGCGAGACCCAGTACTTC.

J is TRBJ1-1 and V is TRBV12-5, with D tentatively TRBD1 (5 bases). Trimming stripped 5 bases from V and 5 bases from J, with 15 bases between. This CDR3 comprises 14 residues. Germline-derived CDR1 and CDR2 are LGHNT and FRNRAP. The DNA of the CDR3 is TGTGCTAGTGGTCCTGGGGGGTCTGGGACTGAAGCTTTCTTT. Encoded protein: CASGPGGSGTEAFF. The full variable domain, rest sourced from reference TRBV12-5 and TRBJ1-1, is DARVTQTPRHKVTEMGQEVTMRCQPILGHNTVFWYRQTMMQGLELLAYFRNRAPLDDSGMPKDRFSAEMPDATLATLKIQPSEPRDSAVYFCASGPGGSGTEAFFGQGTRLTVV.

The chain has TRBV18 and TRBJ2-3, with TRBD2 matching 10 bases. The V and J ends lost 2 bases and 3 bases, in that order; junction bases with no gene match: 5. Germline V gives CDR1 KGHSH, CDR2 LQKENI. The CDR3 runs to 16 residues. CDR3 protein: CASSPGAGGRTDTQYF. The CDR3 DNA reads as TGTGCCAGCTCACCAGGAGCGGGGGGGCGAACAGATACGCAGTATTTT.

J is TRBJ2-1 and V is TRBV7-3, with TRBD2 as a possible D gene (6 bases). The ends were cut back, 2 bases at V and 1 base at J, with 12 bases in the middle. Germline loops: CDR1 SGHTA, CDR2 FQGTGA. This CDR3 contains 16 residues. In DNA form, the CDR3 reads TGTGCCAGCAGCTTAGGGTTCGGGGGTTCCTACAATGAGCAGTTCTTC. Residues: CASSLGFGGSYNEQFF.

This clone was seen a few times. The chain carries TRBV5-6 and TRBJ2-1, with unresolved D. Germline CDR1 reads SGHDT; CDR2 reads YYEEEE. This CDR3 spans 12 amino acids. Trimming removed 0 bases from V and 6 bases from J, with 4 bases in between. The CDR3 spells CASSLGLNEQFF. For the CDR3, the DNA is TGTGCCAGCAGCTTGGGGCTCAATGAGCAGTTCTTC. Variable domain in full (rest from reference TRBV5-6 and TRBJ2-1): DAGVTQSPTHLIKTRGQQVTLRCSPKSGHDTVSWYQQALGQGPQFIFQYYEEEERQRGNFPDRFSGHQFPNYSSELNVNALLLGDSALYLCASSLGLNEQFFGPGTRLTVL.